Following are 15 T cell receptor beta chains from one sample sequenced in a study of OX40 agonist ivuxolimab in advanced cancers. Produced via immunoSEQ multiplex PCR; TCRdb's table is partial and in-frame only. Among about 100,000 clones listed, 85% to 95% were seen once. Sequences were derived from CD4+ or CD8+ T cells sorted from blood, sampled in a trial of the OX40 agonist ivuxolimab. All receptors derive from an adult with an advanced solid tumor such as melanoma, head and neck, liver or kidney cancer.

The chain couples TRBV5-5 to TRBJ1-2, with a tentative D call TRBD1 (5 bases). The CDR3 extends over 12 amino acids. Germline V gene data show CDR1 as SGHKS and CDR2 as YYEKEE (reference sequence). V lost 2 bases and J lost 5, with 7 bases in between. The CDR3: CASSLTGYGYTF. The CDR3 DNA sequence: TGTGCCAGCAGCTTAACAGGATATGGCTACACCTTC.

This clone has a single count. The rearrangement uses TRBV7-2 and TRBJ1-4, with no clear D. Germline CDR1 reads SGHTA; CDR2 reads FQGNSA. Between the trimmed V and J ends, which lost 6 bases and 5 bases, there was a span of 13 bases. This CDR3 spans 14 amino acids. The CDR3 spells CASSFTGVNEKLFF. DNA of the CDR3: TGTGCCAGCAGTTTCACCGGGGTAAATGAAAAACTGTTTTTT. The complete variable domain, with remaining parts taken from reference TRBV7-2 and TRBJ1-4, reads GAGVSQSPSNKVTEKGKDVELRCDPISGHTALYWYRQSLGQGLEFLIYFQGNSAPDKSGLPSDRFSAERTGGSVSTLTIQRTQQEDSAVYLCASSFTGVNEKLFFGSGTQLSVL.

The V and J genes are TRBV6-5 and TRBJ1-3; possible D gene TRBD1, 5 bases. The germline V gene encodes CDR1 MNHEY and CDR2 SVGAGI. The CDR3 loop spans 15 amino acids. Trimming left V 6 bases short and J 0 bases short, with 12 bases between. The CDR3 protein is CASRPGRTSGNTIYF. The CDR3 DNA sequence: TGTGCCAGCAGACCGGGACGGACCTCTGGAAACACCATATATTTT.

The chain links TRBV30 to TRBJ2-2; D is possibly TRBD1 (6 bases). This CDR3 is 14 amino acids long. Between the trimmed V and J ends, which lost 7 bases and 2 bases, there was a span of 14 bases. CDR1 is GTSNPN and CDR2 is SVGIG in the germline V gene (reference sequence). The CDR3 nucleotides are TGTGCCTTACAGGGTTTATTAAACACCGGGGAGCTGTTTTTT. As protein: CALQGLLNTGELFF. Full variable domain (remainder filled in from reference TRBV30 and TRBJ2-2): SQTIHQWPATLVQPVGSPLSLECTVEGTSNPNLYWYRQAAGRGLQLLFYSVGIGQISSEVPQNLSASRPQDRQFILSSKKLLLSDSGFYLCALQGLLNTGELFFGEGSRLTVL.

The rearrangement joins TRBV28 to TRBJ1-5, with D perhaps matching TRBD1 (5 bases). This CDR3 has 13 amino acids. V shed 6 bases and J shed 4 bases, with 10 bases lying between them. Germline assignment: CDR1 MDHEN and CDR2 SYDVKM. The CDR3 sequence is CASSPGWNQPQHF. The CDR3 DNA reads as TGTGCCAGCAGCCCAGGGTGGAATCAGCCCCAGCATTTT. Combining the CDR3 with reference TRBV28 and TRBJ1-5 gives the whole variable domain DVKVTQSSRYLVKRTGEKVFLECVQDMDHENMFWYRQDPGLGLRLIYFSYDVKMKEKGDIPEGYSVSREKKERFSLILESASTNQTSMYLCASSPGWNQPQHFGDGTRLSIL.

CDR3 nucleotide sequence: TGTGCCAGCAGCTTAAGCAGGGCTAGTGAAAAACTGTTTTTT. Protein product: CASSLSRASEKLFF. The chain employs TRBV7-2 and TRBJ1-4, with TRBD1 as a possible D gene (5 bases). V dropped 2 bases and J dropped 7 bases, with 11 bases sitting between them. Germline V gives CDR1 SGHTA, CDR2 FQGNSA. This CDR3 comprises 14 residues.

V usage is TRBV5-1 and J usage is TRBJ2-2; D not resolved. CDR3 length: 15 residues. Trimming stripped 1 base from V and 0 bases from J, with 7 bases between. CDR1 is SGHRS, CDR2 YFSETQ, per germline. The CDR3 DNA reads as TGCGCCAGCAGCTTGATCAGTCCGAACACCGGGGAGCTGTTTTTT. Its protein is CASSLISPNTGELFF.

The chain joins TRBV2 to TRBJ2-7; 8 nucleotides line up with TRBD1. J lost 8 bases, V lost 3 bases, and 6 bases had no gene match. The germline gives CDR1 SNHLY, CDR2 FYNNEI. The CDR3 totals 13 residues. This CDR3 reads CASSEADRVKQYF. The CDR3 DNA follows: TGTGCCAGCAGTGAGGCGGACAGGGTGAAGCAGTACTTC.

The rearrangement uses TRBV4-2 and TRBJ1-5; D not resolved. CDR1 is LGHNA, CDR2 YNFKEQ, per germline. The CDR3 length is 14 residues. Trimming took 1 base from V and 10 from J, leaving 14 bases between them. CDR3 coding DNA: TGTGCCAGCAGCCAAGTCTCGTCGGGATCACCCCAGCATTTT. As protein: CASSQVSSGSPQHF.

The rearrangement uses TRBV11-3 and TRBJ2-7, with 8 positions matching TRBD2. V dropped 0 bases and J dropped 3; count of bases not matched to a gene: 7. There are 16 residues in the CDR3. CDR1 is SGHNT, CDR2 YENEEA, per germline. The DNA of the CDR3 is TGTGCCAGCAGCTTAGATGGGGAGCGGGGGATCTACGAGCAGTACTTC. As protein: CASSLDGERGIYEQYF.

J is TRBJ2-1 and V is TRBV5-1, with 11 bases lining up with TRBD2. Germline-derived CDR1 and CDR2 are SGHRS and YFSETQ. CDR3 length: 16 amino acids. V lost 4 bases and J lost 4; bases outside the gene matches: 7. The CDR3 loop is CASSPGTSGNYNEQFF. CDR3 bases: TGCGCCAGCAGCCCCGGGACTAGCGGTAATTACAATGAGCAGTTCTTC.

This chain links TRBV7-9 with TRBJ2-4; no reliable D call. Germline CDR1 and CDR2: SEHNR and FQNEAQ (reference sequence). V was cut by 5 bases and J by 9 bases, with 14 bases left in between. The CDR3 has 13 amino acids. The CDR3 nucleotides read TGTGCCAGCAGCCGAGGTGGGGTAGGCATTCAGTACTTC. Translating gives CASSRGGVGIQYF.

This chain links TRBV5-1 with TRBJ2-7; 9 bases line up with TRBD1. The CDR3 consists of 15 residues. V was pared by 3 bases and J by 1 base, with 5 bases of the junction left unmatched. Germline V CDR1 and CDR2: SGHRS, YFSETQ. In DNA form, the CDR3 reads TGCGCCAGCAGCTCCGGGACAGGGTATTCCTACGAGCAGTACTTC. It specifies CASSSGTGYSYEQYF.

This chain links TRBV10-3 with TRBJ1-4, with a weak D call TRBD1 (5 bases). The CDR3 spans 15 residues. Germline V gives CDR1 ENHRY, CDR2 SYGVKD. The V gene lost 0 bases and the J gene lost 8 bases, with 13 bases spanning the gap. CDR3: CAISESAQGGEKLFF. The CDR3 DNA follows: TGTGCCATCAGTGAGTCGGCGCAGGGAGGGGAAAAACTGTTTTTT.

This clone appeared a single time. The CDR3 spells CASTQMVAADTQYF. CDR3 bases: TGTGCCAGCACCCAGATGGTAGCCGCAGATACGCAGTATTTT. The chain employs TRBV9 and TRBJ2-3; D uncertain. Trimming pared 6 bases from V and 4 bases from J, leaving 15 bases between. CDR3 length equals 14 residues. Germline CDR1 reads SGDLS; CDR2 reads YYNGEE.